Each of the 10 T cell receptor beta chains below was sequenced from the same sample in a study of CD8+ T cells in alopecia areata listed by TCRdb under 2018. The time point tag for this specimen amounts to: baseline before oral tofacitinib. Library creation used the immunoSEQ multiplex PCR assay. RNA was extracted from all samples and reverse transcribed into cDNA, which served as template for TCR sequencing. Sourced from immuneACCESS, this table was stored by TCRdb with only in-frame sequences that have V and J called. A share of the clones is absent; for the studies checked, an unresolved V gene accounts for under half, and the remainder has no known explanation. Across this sample there are 160,000 or so clones, with around 55% seen only once. The top ten constitute approximately 19% of the sample. Sequenced material: CD8+ T cells sorted from blood, taken at week 0. These receptors all stem from a human donor with alopecia areata.

This clone appeared once. The chain has TRBV6-1 and TRBJ2-3; 14 bases match TRBD2. CDR1 and CDR2 from the germline V gene are MNHNS and SASEGT. V was clipped by 1 base and J by 5 bases; unmatched bases: 2. This CDR3 comprises 16 residues. As DNA, the CDR3 is TGTGCCAGCAGTGAAGGACTAGCGGGGGGGCAAGATACGCAGTATTTT. This sequence encodes CASSEGLAGGQDTQYF.

In its sample, this clone was seen once. The genes are TRBV30 and TRBJ1-4, with D perhaps matching TRBD1 (5 bases). The CDR3 length is 13 residues. V was cut by 3 bases and J by 8 bases, with 13 bases left in between. CDR1 is GTSNPN and CDR2 is SVGIG in the germline V gene (reference sequence). CDR3 sequence: CAWRPRGNEKLFF. The CDR3, as DNA: TGTGCCTGGAGACCCCGGGGCAACGAAAAACTGTTTTTT.

The chain employs TRBV11-2 and TRBJ2-3; 7 bases fit TRBD2. Germline trimming cut 7 bases from V and 9 bases from J; bases unmatched to any gene: 7. CDR1 and CDR2 (germline): SGHAT, FQNNGV. This CDR3 spans 12 amino acids. The CDR3 bases are TGTGCCAGCACTCTAGCGGATAGAACGCAGTATTTT. This sequence encodes CASTLADRTQYF.

This clone was counted ten times or more. The gene calls are TRBV15 and TRBJ2-6, with 7 bases lining up with TRBD1. The V and J ends lost 8 bases and 4 bases, in that order; junction bases with no gene match: 11. Germline CDR1 LNHNV, CDR2 YYDKDF (reference sequence). CDR3 size: 16 residues. CDR3 sequence: CATSGTALSGANVLTF. CDR3 coding DNA: TGTGCCACCTCCGGGACAGCACTCTCCGGGGCCAACGTCCTGACTTTC. Filled out from reference TRBV15 and TRBJ2-6, the complete variable domain reads DAMVIQNPRYQVTQFGKPVTLSCSQTLNHNVMYWYQQKSSQAPKLLFHYYDKDFNNEADTPDNFQSRRPNTSFCFLDIRSPGLGDTAMYLCATSGTALSGANVLTFGAGSRLTVL.

The chain carries TRBV7-2 and TRBJ1-1; 7 bases line up with TRBD1. The CDR3 consists of 13 residues. Germline assignment: CDR1 SGHTA and CDR2 FQGNSA. V lost 4 bases and J lost 7; bases outside the gene matches: 6. In DNA form, the CDR3 reads TGTGCCAGCAGCTACGGGACAGCCAATGAAGCTTTCTTT. It is translated as CASSYGTANEAFF.

This chain joins TRBV7-6 and TRBJ2-3; D is perhaps TRBD1 or TRBD2 (6 bases each). Germline V gene data show CDR1 as SGHVS and CDR2 as FNYEAQ. The ends were cut back, 5 bases at V and 3 bases at J, with 18 bases in the middle. This CDR3 has 16 amino acids. The CDR3 DNA is TGTGCCAGCAGCCCCCGTACCGGGGGCGGAACAGATACGCAGTATTTT. Translation: CASSPRTGGGTDTQYF.

This clone was detected a few times. The V and J genes are TRBV4-3 and TRBJ2-1; 8 bases match TRBD1. Trimming at V came to 2 bases and at J to 9 bases, leaving 9 bases not matched to a gene. The CDR3 spans 15 residues. Germline CDR1 and CDR2: LGHNA and YSLEER. The CDR3 bases are TGCGCCAGCAGCCAATCCCCGACAGGGGCACGTGAGCAGTTCTTC. This encodes CASSQSPTGAREQFF.

V usage is TRBV13 and J usage is TRBJ2-5; no clear D. V gave up 6 bases and J gave up 5 bases, with 10 bases separating them. The CDR3 totals 12 residues. Germline assignment: CDR1 PRHDT and CDR2 FYEKMQ (reference sequence). The CDR3 protein is CASSSRRETQYF. CDR3 nucleotides: TGTGCCAGCAGTTCCCGTAGGGAGACCCAGTACTTC.

The genes are TRBV4-3 and TRBJ2-3; the match to TRBD2 covers 7 bases. V lost 3 bases, J lost 3 bases, and 6 bases stayed unmatched. The CDR3 sequence is 15 residues long. Germline CDR1 LGHNA, CDR2 YSLEER. The DNA of the CDR3 is TGCGCCAGCAGCCAGGGGGGAGGGGAAACAGATACGCAGTATTTT. This encodes CASSQGGGETDTQYF.

The rearrangement joins TRBV6-5 to TRBJ2-1; D call uncertain. Germline loops: CDR1 MNHEY, CDR2 SVGAGI. The CDR3 is 12 amino acids. The V end lost 0 bases, the J end lost 6 bases, and 3 bases lay between the germline ends. The CDR3 region is CASSYSSNEQFF. DNA of the CDR3: TGTGCCAGCAGTTACTCGAGCAATGAGCAGTTCTTC.